Shown below are 11 T cell receptor beta chains from a single sample sequenced in a study of graft-versus-host responses after intestinal transplantation (dated by TCRdb to the early 2020s). The time point label corresponds to: cells obtained before transplantation from donor or recipient. The library was prepared using the immunoSEQ multiplex PCR assay. Imported from immuneACCESS, the table was reduced by TCRdb to in-frame sequences with V and J called. These copies leave out some clones; in studies compared against another copy, an unresolved V gene accounts for under half, and the cause of the remainder is not known. This sample gives about 120,000 clones in total; 85% to 95% of them show up just once. The top ten clonotypes cover roughly 0.11% of the sample. Their target antigens are unknown. The sequencing used unstimulated CD4+ T cells sorted from spleen or lymph node cells, collected before intestinal transplant. The receptors stem from a human donor who received an intestinal transplant.

The chain joins TRBV27 to TRBJ1-2; 9 bases match TRBD1. This CDR3 is 13 amino acids long. In germline, CDR1 is MNHEY, CDR2 SMNVEV (reference sequence). The junction had 7 bases not matched to a gene; V was cut back by 6 bases and J by 8 bases. The CDR3 reads CASSLTGGLGYTF. As DNA, the CDR3 is TGTGCCAGCAGCCTTACAGGGGGCCTCGGCTACACCTTC.

V gene TRBV5-6 combines with J gene TRBJ2-3, with no clear D. The germline gives CDR1 SGHDT, CDR2 YYEEEE. The CDR3 sequence is 14 residues long. Trimming took off 0 bases at V and 5 bases at J, with 10 bases between the two ends. The CDR3 sequence is CASSLGTPQDTQYF. CDR3 bases: TGTGCCAGCAGCTTGGGGACCCCACAAGATACGCAGTATTTT.

The chain employs TRBV5-4 and TRBJ2-7; D is undetermined. V lost 4 bases, J lost 0 bases, and 17 bases lay in between. The V gene's germline CDR1 is SGHNT and CDR2 YYREEE (reference sequence). This CDR3 comprises 16 residues. The CDR3 loop reads CASSPGASRSSYEQYF. The CDR3 region has the DNA TGTGCCAGCAGCCCCGGCGCCTCAAGGAGCTCCTACGAGCAGTACTTC.

The rearrangement links TRBV7-2 to TRBJ1-5, with TRBD1 matching over 7 bases. Per the germline V gene, CDR1 is SGHTA and CDR2 is FQGNSA. The CDR3 sequence is 16 residues long. V gave up 0 bases and J gave up 2 bases; unmatched junction bases: 4. The CDR3 DNA reads as TGTGCCAGCAGCTTAGCGGGGAGGGGGCGCAATCAGCCCCAGCATTTT. Translation: CASSLAGRGRNQPQHF.

The V and J genes are TRBV11-1 and TRBJ2-7; D might be TRBD1 (5 bases). Germline V gene sequence: CDR1 SGHAT, CDR2 FQDESV (reference sequence). Between the trimmed V and J ends, which lost 4 bases and 4 bases, there was a span of 8 bases. The CDR3 has 12 residues. The CDR3: CASSSQGYEQYF. The CDR3 bases are TGTGCCAGCAGCTCCCAGGGTTACGAGCAGTACTTC.

The chain has TRBV10-2 and TRBJ2-1; 8 positions match TRBD2. This CDR3 has 15 residues. CDR1 and CDR2 from the germline V gene are WSHSY and SAAADI. The ends lost 7 bases at V and 7 bases at J; junction bases unmatched: 12. CDR3 coding DNA: TGCGCCAGCACGCGTCCCAGCGGGAGTCGGAATGAGCAGTTCTTC. It encodes CASTRPSGSRNEQFF.

V is TRBV5-1 and J is TRBJ2-3; 9 nucleotides align to TRBD2. Trimming cost V 0 bases and J 3 bases; bases outside gene matches: 2. Germline V gene data show CDR1 as SGHRS and CDR2 as YFSETQ. CDR3 size: 15 residues. This chain's CDR3 is CASSLGGRATDTQYF. CDR3 bases: TGCGCCAGCAGCTTGGGCGGGAGGGCAACAGATACGCAGTATTTT.

This chain connects TRBV6-1 to TRBJ2-3, with TRBD2 as a possible D gene (5 bases). The CDR3 is 12 amino acids. Trimming removed 4 bases from V and 5 bases from J, with 7 bases in between. Looked up from germline, CDR1 is MNHNS and CDR2 is SASEGT. CDR3 protein: CASSASGDTQYF. The CDR3 bases are TGTGCCAGCAGTGCAAGCGGAGATACGCAGTATTTT.

The J gene is TRBJ2-3, the V gene TRBV5-6; tentative D call: TRBD2 (5 bases). The CDR3 runs to 13 residues. CDR1 SGHDT and CDR2 YYEEEE come from the germline V gene. V was clipped by 4 bases and J by 6 bases, with 12 bases between them. CDR3 amino acids: CASSREPEDTQYF. CDR3 DNA: TGTGCCAGCAGCAGGGAGCCCGAGGATACGCAGTATTTT.

The chain joins TRBV28 to TRBJ2-5; no reliable D call. This CDR3 contains 10 residues. V was clipped by 8 bases and J by 4 bases, with 5 bases between them. In germline, CDR1 is MDHEN, CDR2 SYDVKM. For the CDR3, the DNA is TGTGCCAGCTTGTTAGAGACCCAGTACTTC. Protein sequence: CASLLETQYF.

J is TRBJ2-4 and V is TRBV5-6; 7 nucleotides match TRBD1. The CDR3 sequence is 14 residues long. V lost 2 bases, J lost 5 bases, and 4 bases stayed unmatched. Germline CDR1 is SGHDT and CDR2 is YYEEEE. The CDR3 region has the DNA TGTGCCAGCAGCTTTACAGGGGCCCAAAACATTCAGTACTTC. The encoded protein is CASSFTGAQNIQYF.